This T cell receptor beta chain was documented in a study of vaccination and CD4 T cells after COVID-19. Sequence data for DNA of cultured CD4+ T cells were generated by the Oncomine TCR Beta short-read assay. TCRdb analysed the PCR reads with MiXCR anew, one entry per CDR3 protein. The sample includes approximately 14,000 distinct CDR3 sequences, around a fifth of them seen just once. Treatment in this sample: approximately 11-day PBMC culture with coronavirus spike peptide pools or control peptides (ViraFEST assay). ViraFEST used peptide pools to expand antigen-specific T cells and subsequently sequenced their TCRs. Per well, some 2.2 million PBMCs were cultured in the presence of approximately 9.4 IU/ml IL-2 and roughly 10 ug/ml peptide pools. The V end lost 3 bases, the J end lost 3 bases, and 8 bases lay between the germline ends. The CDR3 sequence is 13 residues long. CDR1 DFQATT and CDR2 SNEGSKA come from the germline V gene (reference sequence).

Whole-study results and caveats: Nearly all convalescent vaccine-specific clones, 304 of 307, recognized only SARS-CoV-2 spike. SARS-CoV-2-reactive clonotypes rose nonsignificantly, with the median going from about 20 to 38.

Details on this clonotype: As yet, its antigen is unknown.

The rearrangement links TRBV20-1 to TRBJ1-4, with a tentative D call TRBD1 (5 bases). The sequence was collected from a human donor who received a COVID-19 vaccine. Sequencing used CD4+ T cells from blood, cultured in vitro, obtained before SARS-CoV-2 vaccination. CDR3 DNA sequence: TGCAGTGCTAGTCAGGGAGCTAATGAAAAACTGTTTTTT. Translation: CSASQGANEKLFF.